One T cell receptor beta chain is described in this entry. This record belongs to a study of T cell changes during pregnancy in multiple sclerosis. Losses at the gene ends were 5 bases for V and 10 bases for J; bases not matched to a gene: 7. This CDR3 has 14 amino acids. Germline CDR1 reads SEHNR; CDR2 reads FQNEAQ (reference sequence). Libraries were prepared by immunoSEQ multiplex PCR; TCRdb keeps only in-frame clonotypes and omits some of them. In the table there are about 130,000 clones, about 95% of which are singletons. The source is a female donor with multiple sclerosis, enrolled in a pregnancy study. Specimen: peripheral blood, collected after pregnancy. The rearrangement joins TRBV7-9 to TRBJ1-4; 10 nucleotides agree with TRBD1. The CDR3 is CASSHGQGVGKLFF. The CDR3 DNA sequence: TGTGCCAGCAGCCACGGACAGGGGGTCGGAAAACTGTTTTTT.